The 9 T cell receptor beta chains given below trace back to one sample, sequenced in a study of patients and donors after allogeneic stem cell transplantation (TCRdb year 2020). Library preparation was by RT-PCR. Sequencing took place on a NextSeq 550. TCRdb's own reprocessing of the public reads used fastp at Q25 and MiXCR and kept productive beta chains. Duplicate CDR3 protein sequences are folded into a single record with the most common DNA and genes. Here the sample has 70,000 to 85,000 distinct CDR3 sequences; about 25% occur a single time. The top ten hold 26% of the sample. Specimen: blood, either unsorted or a sorted T cell fraction (not recorded which). Source of these receptors: a human donor who was either an allogeneic HSCT recipient or a stem cell or donor lymphocyte infusion donor (not recorded which). It is not recorded whose cells these are; they may come from a transplant donor.

The chain combines TRBV10-3 with TRBJ2-4, with D perhaps being TRBD1 or TRBD2 (5 bases each). The CDR3 spans 17 residues. Germline-derived CDR1 and CDR2 are ENHRY and SYGVKD. The V end was cut by 2 bases, the J end by 0 bases, with 14 bases between. For the CDR3, the DNA is TGTGCCATCAGTGAGCCCCCAGGGACCGTAGCCAAAAACATTCAGTACTTC. Its translation: CAISEPPGTVAKNIQYF.

The chain joins TRBV10-3 to TRBJ2-5; D gene uncertain. CDR1 is ENHRY, CDR2 SYGVKD, per germline. The CDR3 runs to 13 residues. V was shortened by 3 bases and J by 5 bases, with 10 bases between the two germline ends. The CDR3 region is CAISEGLYETQYF. The CDR3 DNA reads as TGTGCCATCAGTGAAGGGCTCTACGAGACCCAGTACTTC.

This rearrangement joins TRBV6-1 to TRBJ2-5; TRBD2 matches 8 bases. V was pared by 5 bases and J by 1 base, with 6 bases of the junction left unmatched. Germline-derived CDR1 and CDR2 are MNHNS and SASEGT. This CDR3 has 15 residues. CDR3 loop: CASSQGRGAQETQYF. In nucleotides, the CDR3 is TGTGCCAGCAGTCAAGGGCGGGGGGCCCAAGAGACCCAGTACTTC.

The table lists this clonotype with a few counts. This rearrangement joins TRBV30 to TRBJ1-1, with 7 bases that match TRBD1. Germline CDR1 and CDR2: GTSNPN and SVGIG (reference sequence). V shed 4 bases, J shed 1 base, and the junction held 3 bases outside the gene matches. The CDR3 is made up of 13 amino acids. The CDR3 DNA follows: TGTGCCTGGATAGGGACAGCGAACACTGAAGCTTTCTTT. Its protein product is CAWIGTANTEAFF.

This clonotype was detected a few times. V usage is TRBV2 and J usage is TRBJ2-2; 7 bases are a match to TRBD1. CDR3 length: 14 amino acids. V was pared by 2 bases and J by 3 bases, with 0 bases of the junction left unmatched. The germline V gene encodes CDR1 SNHLY and CDR2 FYNNEI. The CDR3: CASSEQGDTGELFF. The CDR3 region has the DNA TGTGCCAGCAGTGAACAGGGGGACACCGGGGAGCTGTTTTTT.

The chain joins TRBV5-1 to TRBJ2-1; D may match TRBD1 or TRBD2 (5 bases each). The CDR3 runs 14 residues. Trimming cost V 0 bases and J 7 bases, with 11 bases left between them. Per germline, CDR1 SGHRS and CDR2 YFSETQ. The CDR3 here is CASSLVLEGNEQFF. The CDR3 DNA reads as TGCGCCAGCAGCTTGGTTCTAGAGGGGAATGAGCAGTTCTTC.

V and J are TRBV4-2 and TRBJ1-1; possibly TRBD1 for D (5 bases). Germline-derived CDR1 and CDR2 are LGHNA and YNFKEQ. The CDR3 contains 15 residues. V was cut by 0 bases and J by 1 base, with 9 bases left in between. DNA for the CDR3: TGTGCCAGCAGCCAAGACTTCAGGGAGAACACTGAAGCTTTCTTT. This sequence encodes CASSQDFRENTEAFF.

CDR3 sequence reads: CASSLEGQGYEQFF. In DNA, the CDR3 is TGCGCCAGCAGCTTGGAAGGACAGGGCTATGAGCAGTTCTTC. The rearrangement joins TRBV5-1 to TRBJ2-1; TRBD1 agrees at 8 bases. This CDR3 contains 14 residues. With V trimmed by 0 bases and J by 8 bases, 4 bases remained unmatched. Germline V gives CDR1 SGHRS, CDR2 YFSETQ.

The chain is built from TRBV7-9 and TRBJ1-1; the D gene is possibly TRBD1 (5 bases). The V gene's germline CDR1 is SEHNR and CDR2 FQNEAQ (reference sequence). V lost 6 bases to trimming and J lost 3 bases, with 17 bases between them. The CDR3 extends over 15 amino acids. Here the CDR3 DNA reads TGTGCCAGCAGGGTAATACTGACAGCGGACACTGAAGCTTTCTTT. It specifies CASRVILTADTEAFF.